Listed below are T cell receptor beta chains from one sample, sequenced in a study of beta chain features in type 1 diabetes. Profiled with immunoSEQ multiplex PCR; TCRdb holds only in-frame clones, not every one. The sample consists of about 650,000 clones, over 10% of them appearing once. The source material was naive CD4+ T cells from blood. The receptor set was obtained from a man aged 30-40 years with type 1 diabetes. CDR3s include the opening cysteine and the closing phenylalanine or tryptophan. The D gene is left open where the match is weak. Not all rows give a size; the values are once, few, many and, for expanded clones, a class.

>TRBJ2-5|TRBV20-1|NA|NA
TGCAGTGCTACGCGGCAAGAGACCCAGTACTTC
CSATRQETQYF
>TRBJ2-7|TRBV11-2|NA|few
TGTGCCAGCAGCCCAGACCCCGGGCCCTCCTACGAGCAGTACTTC
CASSPDPGPSYEQYF
>TRBJ2-5|TRBV7-2|NA|few
TGTGCCACTCTCCGAGGAGAGACCCAGTACTTC
CATLRGETQYF
>TRBJ2-1|TRBV4-2|TRBD2|few
TGTGCCAGCAGCCAAGTTCCTAGCGGGGGGTACAATGAGCAGTTCTTC
CASSQVPSGGYNEQFF
>TRBJ2-3|TRBV9|NA|NA
TGTGCCAGCAGCGTAGGGGCCCTGGACCGCACAGATACGCAGTATTTT
CASSVGALDRTDTQYF
>TRBJ2-3|TRBV9|NA|NA
TGTGCCAGCGCCCTCGGGACTCAAAGCACAGATACGCAGTATTTT
CASALGTQSTDTQYF
>TRBJ2-6|TRBV10-3|NA|many
TGTGCCATCAGTGAGTCCTTGACAGACTCTGGGGCCAACGTCCTGACTTTC
CAISESLTDSGANVLTF
>TRBJ2-7|TRBV19|NA|few
TGTGCCAGTAGCCCAGGTCGGCAGGGGATTTCCGAGCAGTACTTC
CASSPGRQGISEQYF
>TRBJ2-7|TRBV6-5|NA|few
TGTGCCACAAAGGGTGACAGTTCCTACGAGCAGTACTTC
CATKGDSSYEQYF
>TRBJ1-2|TRBV18|NA|NA
TGTGCCAGCTCACCGGGACCCAACTATGGCTACACCTTC
CASSPGPNYGYTF
>TRBJ1-2|TRBV18|TRBD1|NA
TGTGCCAGCTCACCAGACAGGGAAGGCTACACCTTC
CASSPDREGYTF
>TRBJ2-6|TRBV5-1|NA|NA
TGCGCCAGCAGCTTAGAGGGTCCTGGGGCCAACGTCCTGACTTTC
CASSLEGPGANVLTF
>TRBJ2-1|TRBV19|NA|NA
TGTGCCAGTTCCAGAGGACATGAGCAGTTCTTC
CASSRGHEQFF
>TRBJ1-1|TRBV7-9|NA|few
TGTGCCAGCAGCCCGGGACATCGGCGGGCGACTATGAACACTGAAGCTTTCTTT
CASSPGHRRATMNTEAFF
>TRBJ2-5|TRBV29-1|TRBD1|few
TGCAGCGTTGCTCCAGGGGGTTCCTGGAGGGAGACCCAGTACTTC
CSVAPGGSWRETQYF
>TRBJ1-4|TRBV6-5|NA|NA
TGTGCCAGCAGCCGCAGATCTAATGAAAAACTGTTTTTT
CASSRRSNEKLFF
>TRBJ2-1|TRBV29-1|NA|NA
TGCAGCGTTGGATCCCCTGGGGATGAGCAGTTCTTC
CSVGSPGDEQFF
>TRBJ1-3|TRBV30|NA|NA
TGTGCCTGGAGTGTACCCGGGTCTGGAAACACCATATATTTT
CAWSVPGSGNTIYF
>TRBJ1-2|TRBV5-4|NA|few
TGTGCCAGCAGCTTAGGGTCGGGGACCCAGTGGGGCTACACCTTC
CASSLGSGTQWGYTF
>TRBJ1-2|TRBV19|TRBD1|NA
TGTGCCAGTAGTTTAGACAGGGAGGGCTATGGCTACACCTTC
CASSLDREGYGYTF
>TRBJ2-7|TRBV11-2|TRBD1|few
TGTGCCAGCAGCTTAGGGAGACAGGGCTACGAGCAGTACTTC
CASSLGRQGYEQYF
>TRBJ2-1|TRBV15|NA|NA
TGTGCCACCAGCATTTGGTCGGCCTCCTACAATGAGCAGTTCTTC
CATSIWSASYNEQFF
>TRBJ1-2|TRBV4-3|NA|few
TGCGCCAGCAGCCAAGAGTTGGGACTTCCAGCTAACTATGGCTACACCTTC
CASSQELGLPANYGYTF
>TRBJ1-5|TRBV19|TRBD1|NA
TGTGCCAGTAGCTTGGGAGACAGGGCTCCCCAGCCCCAGCATTTT
CASSLGDRAPQPQHF
>TRBJ2-3|TRBV4-2|TRBD1|NA
TGTGCCAGCAGCCAAGGGACAGGGTGGGATACGCAGTATTTT
CASSQGTGWDTQYF
>TRBJ1-2|TRBV5-1|NA|NA
TGCGCCAGCAGCTTGAATGAGGGCTACACCTTC
CASSLNEGYTF
>TRBJ1-2|TRBV2|NA|NA
TGTGCCAGCAGTGAAATGGTTGCGACAGTTAATGGCTACACCTTC
CASSEMVATVNGYTF
>TRBJ2-1|TRBV5-1|TRBD1|NA
TGCGCCAGCAGCTGGACAACGGGACAGGGGTACAATGAGCAGTTCTTC
CASSWTTGQGYNEQFF
>TRBJ2-6|TRBV7-6|NA|few
TGTGCCAGCAGCACACGGGACTCTGGGGCCAACGTCCTGACTTTC
CASSTRDSGANVLTF
>TRBJ1-5|TRBV7-2|NA|few
TGTGCCAGCAGCCCATCACCCAGAAATCCAAGTGCGAGGAATCAGCCCCAGCATTTT
CASSPSPRNPSARNQPQHF
>TRBJ1-5|TRBV6-1|NA|NA
TGTGCCAGCGGGGGCAATCAGCCCCAGCATTTT
CASGGNQPQHF
>TRBJ2-7|TRBV6-1|NA|NA
TGTGCCAGCAGTGAAGCGCCAGGGTATGATTACGAGCAGTACTTC
CASSEAPGYDYEQYF
>TRBJ2-1|TRBV10-3|TRBD1|few
TGTGCCACCGGGACAGTCAACAATGAGCAGTTCTTC
CATGTVNNEQFF
>TRBJ2-5|TRBV15|TRBD1|NA
TGTGCCACCAGCGCATCTAGCAGGGGGCCGGGGGAGACCCAGTACTTC
CATSASSRGPGETQYF
>TRBJ2-1|TRBV6-5|NA|NA
TGTGCCAGCAGTACCGAGGGGCTCGCAGTAAATGAGCAGTTCTTC
CASSTEGLAVNEQFF
>TRBJ1-5|TRBV9|NA|NA
TGTGCCAGCAGCGTCCAAGGGGGAGGGCAGCCCCAGCATTTT
CASSVQGGGQPQHF
>TRBJ2-1|TRBV5-4|NA|few
TGTGCCAGCAGCTTGCGAACAGCCTCCTACAATGAGCAGTTCTTC
CASSLRTASYNEQFF
>TRBJ1-1|TRBV7-9|NA|NA
TGTGCCAGCAGTCTCGACGGAACAACGTTGGAAGCTTTCTTT
CASSLDGTTLEAFF
>TRBJ1-1|TRBV9|NA|few
TGTGCCAGCAGCTCCTCGGGGCCGAACACTGAAGCTTTCTTT
CASSSSGPNTEAFF
>TRBJ2-3|TRBV5-1|NA|NA
TGCGCCAGCAGCCCCGGGACCCAGACGGATACGCAGTATTTT
CASSPGTQTDTQYF
>TRBJ2-5|TRBV4-3|TRBD2|NA
TGCGCCAGCAGCCAGGGAGGGGCGGGAGAGACCCAGTACTTC
CASSQGGAGETQYF
>TRBJ1-2|TRBV7-9|NA|NA
TGTGCCAGCAGCTTAAGTCCAGCGAATGATGGCTACACCTTC
CASSLSPANDGYTF
>TRBJ2-3|TRBV18|NA|NA
TGTGCCAGCTCACCACCCTCCGTAGATACGCAGTATTTT
CASSPPSVDTQYF
>TRBJ1-1|TRBV11-3|NA|NA
TGTGCCAGCAGCTTAGGAACTGAAGCTTTCTTT
CASSLGTEAFF
>TRBJ2-5|TRBV11-2|NA|NA
TGTGCCAGCAGCTTAGGGACAGAAGAGACCCAGTACTTC
CASSLGTEETQYF
>TRBJ1-5|TRBV7-2|NA|few
TGTGCCAGCAGCTTAGGCCCAGAGCAGCCCCAGCATTTT
CASSLGPEQPQHF
>TRBJ1-1|TRBV18|NA|NA
TGTGCCAGCTCACCCGAAAGTCGCCCGGCCACTGAAGCTTTCTTT
CASSPESRPATEAFF
>TRBJ1-2|TRBV7-8|TRBD1|NA
TGTGCCAGCAGCTTACCGGGACAGGGGGCGGTGGATGGCTACACCTTC
CASSLPGQGAVDGYTF